A single T cell receptor beta chain is shown here with its context. Trimming removed 11 bases from V and 7 bases from J; junction bases left unmatched: 3. Germline V gene lookup returns CDR1 SNHLY and CDR2 FYNNEI. The CDR3 runs 12 residues. These data originate in a study of blood T cell repertoires in COVID-19. Authors' data handling: The authors estimated nucleated cell counts from reference gene primer amplification. The table came from immunoSEQ multiplex PCR; TCRdb's copy has only in-frame clones and leaves some out. That table gives V, J and clone size, and the DNA gave D and trimming. Of some 300,000 clones listed, about 87% are singletons.

This receptor was taken from a woman aged 30 to 39 who had recovered from COVID-19. What was sequenced was peripheral blood. The chain recombines TRBV2 with TRBJ1-6, with 9 bases that match TRBD1. CDR3 nucleotide sequence: TGTGCCGGACAGGGGAACAATTCACCCCTCCACTTT. Its protein is CAGQGNNSPLHF.